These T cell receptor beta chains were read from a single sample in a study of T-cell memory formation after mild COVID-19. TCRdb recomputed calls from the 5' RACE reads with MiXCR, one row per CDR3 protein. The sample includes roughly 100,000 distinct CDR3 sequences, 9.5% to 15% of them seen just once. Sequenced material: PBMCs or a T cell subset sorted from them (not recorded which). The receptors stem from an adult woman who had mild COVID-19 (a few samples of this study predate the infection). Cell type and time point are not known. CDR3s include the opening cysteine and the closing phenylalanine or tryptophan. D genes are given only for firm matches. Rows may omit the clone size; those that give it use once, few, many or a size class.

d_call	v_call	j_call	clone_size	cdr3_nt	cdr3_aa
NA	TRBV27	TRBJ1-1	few	TGTGCCAGCAGGGGACACGGGATGAACACTGAAGCTTTCTTT	CASRGHGMNTEAFF
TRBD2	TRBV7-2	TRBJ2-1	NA	TGTGCCAGCAGCGGAGCGGGAGTTCTTTACAATGAGCAGTTCTTC	CASSGAGVLYNEQFF
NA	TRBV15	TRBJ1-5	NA	TGTGCCACCAGCCCGGACAGTAGCAATCAGCCCCAGCATTTT	CATSPDSSNQPQHF
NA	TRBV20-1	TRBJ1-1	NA	TGCAGTGCTACGCCGGGAGGCCCCACTGAAGCTTTCTTT	CSATPGGPTEAFF
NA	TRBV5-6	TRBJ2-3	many	TGTGCCAGCAGCTTCCGACCGGAAGATACGCAGTATTTT	CASSFRPEDTQYF
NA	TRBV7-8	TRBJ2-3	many	TGTGCCAGCAGCTTGTCCCGGGGGACAGATACGCAGTATTTT	CASSLSRGTDTQYF
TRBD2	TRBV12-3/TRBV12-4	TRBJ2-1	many	TGTGCCAGCAGTTTAGGGGGGACTAGCAATGAGCAGTTCTTC	CASSLGGTSNEQFF
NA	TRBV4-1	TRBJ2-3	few	TGCGCCAGCAGCCTCTGGAAAGGCGGGGACACAGATACGCAGTATTTT	CASSLWKGGDTDTQYF
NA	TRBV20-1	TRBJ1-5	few	TGCAGTGCTAGAGATGTGAGTCACAATCAGCCCCAGCATTTT	CSARDVSHNQPQHF
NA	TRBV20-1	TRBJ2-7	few	TGCAGTGCCCAAGCCGCGGGACATACTCAGACTTGGCCCTACGAGCAGTACTTC	CSAQAAGHTQTWPYEQYF
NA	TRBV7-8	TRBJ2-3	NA	TGTGCCAGCAGCTTATTGACAGATACGCAGTATTTT	CASSLLTDTQYF